This T cell receptor (beta chain) appears in the sequencing data of a study of identical twins. This CDR3 region has 15 residues. Germline CDR1 and CDR2: SNHLY and FYNNEI. A universal primer site was incorporated via template switching, and the cDNA contained unique molecular identifiers. TCRdb analysed the 5' RACE reads with MiXCR anew, one entry per CDR3 protein. The table lists around 1.7 million distinct CDR3 sequences, about 32% of them singletons, with roughly 0.3% in the top ten. Details on this clonotype: Its ends do not fully match the called genes, so a read error is possible.

The rearrangement links TRBV2 to TRBJ2-7; tentatively, D is TRBD1 (5 bases). The clonotype comes from a newborn girl in good health. Input material: cord blood. This CDR3 is CASIVDSTFPYAQYF. CDR3 bases: TGTGCCAGCATTGTCGACAGTACTTTTCCCTACGCGCAGTACTTC. Combining the CDR3 with reference TRBV2 and TRBJ2-7 gives the whole variable domain EPEVTQTPSHQVTQMGQEVILRCVPISNHLYFYWYRQILGQKVEFLVSFYNNEISEKSEIFDDQFSVERPDGSNFTLKIRSTKLEDSAMYFCASIVDSTFPYAQYFGPGTRLTVT.